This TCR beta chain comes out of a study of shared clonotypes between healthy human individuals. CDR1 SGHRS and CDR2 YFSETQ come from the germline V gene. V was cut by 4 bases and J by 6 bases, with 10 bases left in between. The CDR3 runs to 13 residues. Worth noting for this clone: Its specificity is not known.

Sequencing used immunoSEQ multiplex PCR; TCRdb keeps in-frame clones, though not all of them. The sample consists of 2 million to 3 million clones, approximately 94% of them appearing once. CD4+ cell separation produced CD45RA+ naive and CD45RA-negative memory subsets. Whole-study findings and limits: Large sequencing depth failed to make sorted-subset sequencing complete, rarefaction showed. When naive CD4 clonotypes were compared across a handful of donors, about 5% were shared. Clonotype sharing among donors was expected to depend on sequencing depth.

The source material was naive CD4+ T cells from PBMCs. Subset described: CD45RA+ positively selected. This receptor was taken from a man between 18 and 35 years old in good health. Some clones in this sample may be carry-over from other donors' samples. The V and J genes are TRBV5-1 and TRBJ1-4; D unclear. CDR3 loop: CASSIGSYEKLFF. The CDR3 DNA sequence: TGCGCCAGCAGCATAGGATCTTATGAAAAACTGTTTTTT.